Described below is a single T cell receptor (beta chain) sequence and its context. Its antigen is as yet unknown. The data originate from a study of CD8+CD57+ T cells in acquired aplastic anemia. Turning to the study itself: Average DNA yield from sorted CD4+ and CD8+ cells was about 3 ug. Whole-study findings and limits: Between patients and controls, CD8+ Simpson's diversity did not vary significantly. Common to patients and controls were about 31 CD8+ CDR3 sequences.

The template used for profiling TCR beta VDJ and CDR3 was genomic DNA. TCRdb itself ran the reads through MiXCR, one entry per CDR3 protein. Seen here are 200,000 or so distinct CDR3 sequences, over 60% observed once, and the top ten hold about 43%. The germline V and J ends were trimmed by 7 bases and 0 bases, with 18 bases remaining between them. Germline assignment: CDR1 MGHDK and CDR2 SYGVNS. CDR3 length: 17 residues. The J gene is TRBJ1-4, the V gene TRBV25-1, with a possible D match to TRBD1 (6 bases). The sequence was obtained from a human donor with severe aplastic anemia or a healthy control (not recorded which). Input material: sorted CD4+, CD8+, or CD8+CD57+ T cells (not recorded which) from PBMCs. CDR3 residues: CASIGGRRGSTNEKLFF. CDR3 nucleotides: TGTGCCAGCATAGGGGGTCGACGAGGATCAACTAATGAAAAACTGTTTTTT.